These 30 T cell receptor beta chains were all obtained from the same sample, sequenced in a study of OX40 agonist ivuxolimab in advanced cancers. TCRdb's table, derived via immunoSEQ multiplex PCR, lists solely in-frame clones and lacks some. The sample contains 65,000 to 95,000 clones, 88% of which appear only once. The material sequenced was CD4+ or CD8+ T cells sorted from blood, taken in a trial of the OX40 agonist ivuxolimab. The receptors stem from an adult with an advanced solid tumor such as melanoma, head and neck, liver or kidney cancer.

DNA for the CDR3: TGTGCCAGCAGCATGACTAGCGGGGGATACAATGAGCAGTTCTTC. Protein sequence: CASSMTSGGYNEQFF. The chain couples TRBV28 to TRBJ2-1; TRBD2 aligns across 12 bases. CDR1 is MDHEN and CDR2 is SYDVKM in the germline V gene. The CDR3 is 15 residues long. The V and J ends lost 6 bases and 4 bases, in that order; junction bases with no gene match: 4.

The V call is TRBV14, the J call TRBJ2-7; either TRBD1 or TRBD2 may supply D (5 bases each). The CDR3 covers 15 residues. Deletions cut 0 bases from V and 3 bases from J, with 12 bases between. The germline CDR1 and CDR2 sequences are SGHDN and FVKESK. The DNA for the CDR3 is TGTGCCAGCAGCCAAGAAACGGGGCAGGGCTACGAGCAGTACTTC. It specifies CASSQETGQGYEQYF.

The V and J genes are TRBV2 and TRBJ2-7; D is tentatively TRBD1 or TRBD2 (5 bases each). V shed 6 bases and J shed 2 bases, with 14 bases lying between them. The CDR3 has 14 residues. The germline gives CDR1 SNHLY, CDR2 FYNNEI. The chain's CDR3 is CASRTGTDTYEQYF. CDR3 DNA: TGTGCCAGCAGAACCGGGACGGACACCTACGAGCAGTACTTC.

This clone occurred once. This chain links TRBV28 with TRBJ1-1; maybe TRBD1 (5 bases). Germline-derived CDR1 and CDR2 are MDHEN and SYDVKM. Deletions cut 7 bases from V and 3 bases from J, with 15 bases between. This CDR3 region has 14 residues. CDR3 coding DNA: TGTGCCAGCATCAAAATGGGGGGGGACACTGAAGCTTTCTTT. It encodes CASIKMGGDTEAFF.

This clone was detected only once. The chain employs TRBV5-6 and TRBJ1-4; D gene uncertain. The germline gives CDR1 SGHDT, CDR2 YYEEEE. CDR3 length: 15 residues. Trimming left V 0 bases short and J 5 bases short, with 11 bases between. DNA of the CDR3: TGTGCCAGCAGCTTGGGGAGGGATCCCAATGAAAAACTGTTTTTT. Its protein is CASSLGRDPNEKLFF.

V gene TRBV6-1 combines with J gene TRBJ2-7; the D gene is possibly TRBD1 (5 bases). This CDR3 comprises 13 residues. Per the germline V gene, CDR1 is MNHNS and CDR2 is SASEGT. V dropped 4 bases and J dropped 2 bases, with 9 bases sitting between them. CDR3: CASSVGLTYEQYF. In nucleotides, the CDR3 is TGTGCCAGCAGTGTGGGGCTTACCTACGAGCAGTACTTC.

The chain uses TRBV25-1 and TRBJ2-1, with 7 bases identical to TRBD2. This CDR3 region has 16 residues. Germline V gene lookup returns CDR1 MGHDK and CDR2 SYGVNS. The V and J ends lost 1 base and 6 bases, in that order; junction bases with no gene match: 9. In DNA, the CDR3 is TGTGCCAGCAGTGAATGGGGGAGGGGTACTCCCAATGAGCAGTTCTTC. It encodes CASSEWGRGTPNEQFF.

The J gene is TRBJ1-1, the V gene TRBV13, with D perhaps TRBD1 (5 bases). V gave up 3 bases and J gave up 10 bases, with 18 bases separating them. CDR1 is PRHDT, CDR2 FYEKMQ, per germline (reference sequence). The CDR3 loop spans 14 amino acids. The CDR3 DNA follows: TGTGCCAGCAGCTTCCGGGGCCAAACAAACCTAGCTTTCTTT. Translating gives CASSFRGQTNLAFF.

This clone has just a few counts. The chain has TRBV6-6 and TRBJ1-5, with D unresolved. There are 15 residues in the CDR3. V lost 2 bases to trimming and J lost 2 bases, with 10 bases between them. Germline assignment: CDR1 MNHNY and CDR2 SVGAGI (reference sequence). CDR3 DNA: TGTGCCAGCAGTTACGGTGGGGAAGGCAATCAGCCCCAGCATTTT. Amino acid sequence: CASSYGGEGNQPQHF.

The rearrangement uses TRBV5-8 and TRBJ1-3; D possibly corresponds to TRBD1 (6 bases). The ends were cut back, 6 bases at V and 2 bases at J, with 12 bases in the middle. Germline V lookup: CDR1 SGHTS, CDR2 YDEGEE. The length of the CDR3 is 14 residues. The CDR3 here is CASIRTATGNTIYF. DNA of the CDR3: TGTGCCAGCATCCGGACAGCAACTGGAAACACCATATATTTT.

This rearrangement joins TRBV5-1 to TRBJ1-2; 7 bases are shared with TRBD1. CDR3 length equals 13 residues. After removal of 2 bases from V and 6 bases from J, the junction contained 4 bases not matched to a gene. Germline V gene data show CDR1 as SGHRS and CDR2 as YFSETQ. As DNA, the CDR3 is TGCGCCAGCAGCTTTTACAGGGGTGATGGCTACACCTTC. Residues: CASSFYRGDGYTF. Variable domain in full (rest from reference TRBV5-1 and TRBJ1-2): KAGVTQTPRYLIKTRGQQVTLSCSPISGHRSVSWYQQTPGQGLQFLFEYFSETQRNKGNFPGRFSGRQFSNSRSEMNVSTLELGDSALYLCASSFYRGDGYTFGSGTRLTVV.

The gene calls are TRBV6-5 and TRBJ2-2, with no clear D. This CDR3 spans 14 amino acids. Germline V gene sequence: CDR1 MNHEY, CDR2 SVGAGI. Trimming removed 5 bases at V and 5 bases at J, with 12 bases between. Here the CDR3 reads CASSPPLGTGELFF. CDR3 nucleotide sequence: TGTGCCAGCAGTCCCCCTCTGGGGACCGGGGAGCTGTTTTTT.

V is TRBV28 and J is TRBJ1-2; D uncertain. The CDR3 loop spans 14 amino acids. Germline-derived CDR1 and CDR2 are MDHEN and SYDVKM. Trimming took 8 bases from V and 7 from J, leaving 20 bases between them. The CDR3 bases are TGTGCCAGCTCGGGGAAGGCACGACGGTCTGGCTACACCTTC. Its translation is CASSGKARRSGYTF.

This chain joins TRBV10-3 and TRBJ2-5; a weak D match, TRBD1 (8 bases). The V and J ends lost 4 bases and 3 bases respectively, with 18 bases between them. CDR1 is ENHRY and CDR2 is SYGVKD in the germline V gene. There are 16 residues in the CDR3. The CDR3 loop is CAISGTGRGFKETQYF. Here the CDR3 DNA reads TGTGCCATCAGTGGGACAGGGAGGGGCTTCAAAGAGACCCAGTACTTC.

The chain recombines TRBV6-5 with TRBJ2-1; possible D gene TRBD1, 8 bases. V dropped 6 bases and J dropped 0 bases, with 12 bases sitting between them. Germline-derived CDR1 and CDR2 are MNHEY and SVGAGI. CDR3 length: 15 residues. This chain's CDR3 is CASRQGGASYNEQFF. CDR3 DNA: TGTGCCAGCAGACAGGGGGGGGCCTCCTACAATGAGCAGTTCTTC.

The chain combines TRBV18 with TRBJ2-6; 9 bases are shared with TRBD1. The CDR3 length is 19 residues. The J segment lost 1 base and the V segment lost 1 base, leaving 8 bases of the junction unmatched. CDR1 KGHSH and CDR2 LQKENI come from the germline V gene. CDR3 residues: CASSPQVPGQGSGANVLTF. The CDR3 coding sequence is TGTGCCAGCTCACCACAAGTCCCGGGACAGGGTTCTGGGGCCAACGTCCTGACTTTC.

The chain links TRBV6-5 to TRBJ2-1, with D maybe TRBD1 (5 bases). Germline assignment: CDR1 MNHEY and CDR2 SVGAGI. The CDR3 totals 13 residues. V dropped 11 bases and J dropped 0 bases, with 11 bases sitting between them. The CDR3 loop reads CASQGASYNEQFF. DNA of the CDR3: TGTGCCTCCCAGGGTGCCTCCTACAATGAGCAGTTCTTC.

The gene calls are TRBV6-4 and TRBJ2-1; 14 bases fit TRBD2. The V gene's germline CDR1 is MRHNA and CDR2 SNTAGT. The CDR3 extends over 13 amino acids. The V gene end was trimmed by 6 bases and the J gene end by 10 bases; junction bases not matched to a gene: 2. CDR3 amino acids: CASRGLAGVEQFF. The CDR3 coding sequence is TGTGCCAGCAGGGGACTAGCGGGAGTGGAGCAGTTCTTC.

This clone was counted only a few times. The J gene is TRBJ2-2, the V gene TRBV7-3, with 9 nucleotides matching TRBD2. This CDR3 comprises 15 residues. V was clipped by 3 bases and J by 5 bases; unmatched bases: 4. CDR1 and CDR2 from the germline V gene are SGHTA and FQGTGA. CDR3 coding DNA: TGTGCCAGCAGCTTGGACCTAGCGGGGACCGGGGAGCTGTTTTTT. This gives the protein CASSLDLAGTGELFF.

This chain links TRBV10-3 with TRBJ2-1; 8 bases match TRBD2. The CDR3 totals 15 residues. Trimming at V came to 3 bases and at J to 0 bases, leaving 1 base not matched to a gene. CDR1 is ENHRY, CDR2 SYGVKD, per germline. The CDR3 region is CAISDAGGSYNEQFF. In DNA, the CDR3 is TGTGCCATCAGTGATGCGGGAGGCTCCTACAATGAGCAGTTCTTC.

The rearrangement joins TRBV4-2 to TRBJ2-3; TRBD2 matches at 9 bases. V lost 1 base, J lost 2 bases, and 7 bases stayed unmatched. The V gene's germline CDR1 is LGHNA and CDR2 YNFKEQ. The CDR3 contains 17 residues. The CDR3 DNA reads TGTGCCAGCAGCCAAGTCGGACTAGCGATGATCACAGATACGCAGTATTTT. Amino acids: CASSQVGLAMITDTQYF.

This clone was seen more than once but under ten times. For the CDR3, the DNA is TGCGCCAGCAGCAGGCTAGCAGATCGTTACTACAATGAGCAGTTCTTC. Translated, it gives CASSRLADRYYNEQFF. The rearrangement links TRBV4-3 to TRBJ2-1; D possibly corresponds to TRBD2 (5 bases). Germline V CDR1 and CDR2: LGHNA, YSLEER. Trimming took 5 bases from V and 3 from J, leaving 17 bases between them. The CDR3 runs to 16 residues.

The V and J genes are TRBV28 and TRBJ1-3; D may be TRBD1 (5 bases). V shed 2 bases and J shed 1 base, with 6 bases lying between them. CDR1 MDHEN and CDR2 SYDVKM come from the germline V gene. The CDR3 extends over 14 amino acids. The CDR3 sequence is CASSLRGSGNTIYF. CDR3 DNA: TGTGCCAGCAGTTTAAGGGGATCTGGAAACACCATATATTTT.

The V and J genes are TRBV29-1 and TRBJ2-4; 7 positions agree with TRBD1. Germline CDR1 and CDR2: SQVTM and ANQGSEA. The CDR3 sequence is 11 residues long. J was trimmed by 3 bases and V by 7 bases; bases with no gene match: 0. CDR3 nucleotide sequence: TGCAGCGGGACAGGCAAAAACATTCAGTACTTC. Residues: CSGTGKNIQYF.

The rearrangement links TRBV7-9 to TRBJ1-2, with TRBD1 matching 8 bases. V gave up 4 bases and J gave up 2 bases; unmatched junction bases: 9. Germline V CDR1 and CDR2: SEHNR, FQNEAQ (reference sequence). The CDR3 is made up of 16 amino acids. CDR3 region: CASSWGTGKENYGYTF. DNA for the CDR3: TGTGCCAGCAGCTGGGGGACAGGCAAAGAGAACTATGGCTACACCTTC.

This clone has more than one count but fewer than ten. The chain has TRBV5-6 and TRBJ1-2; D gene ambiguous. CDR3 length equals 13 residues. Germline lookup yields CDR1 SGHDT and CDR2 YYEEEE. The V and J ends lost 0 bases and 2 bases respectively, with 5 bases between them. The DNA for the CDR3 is TGTGCCAGCAGCTTGGATATGAACTATGGCTACACCTTC. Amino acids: CASSLDMNYGYTF.

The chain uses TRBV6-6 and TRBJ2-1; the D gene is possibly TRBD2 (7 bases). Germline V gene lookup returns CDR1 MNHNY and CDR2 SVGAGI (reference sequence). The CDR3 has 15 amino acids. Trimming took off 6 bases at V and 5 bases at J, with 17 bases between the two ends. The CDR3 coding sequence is TGTGCCAGCAGCCATGAGGGGGGGTACGACAATGAGCAGTTCTTC. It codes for CASSHEGGYDNEQFF.

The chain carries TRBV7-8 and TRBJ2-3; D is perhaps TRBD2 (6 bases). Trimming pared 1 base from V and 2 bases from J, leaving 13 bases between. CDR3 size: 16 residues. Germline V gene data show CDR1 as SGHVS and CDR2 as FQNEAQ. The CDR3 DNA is TGTGCCAGCAGCTTAGGTGGCGGGATACCCACAGATACGCAGTATTTT. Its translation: CASSLGGGIPTDTQYF. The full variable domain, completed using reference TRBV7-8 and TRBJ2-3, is GAGVSQSPRYKVAKRGQDVALRCDPISGHVSLFWYQQALGQGPEFLTYFQNEAQLDKSGLPSDRFFAERPEGSVSTLKIQRTQQEDSAVYLCASSLGGGIPTDTQYFGPGTRLTVL.

The CDR3 region is CASSSQGMNTEAFF. In DNA, the CDR3 is TGCGCCAGCAGCTCACAGGGAATGAACACTGAAGCTTTCTTT. The rearrangement joins TRBV5-1 to TRBJ1-1; the D gene is possibly TRBD1 (6 bases). Germline V gene data show CDR1 as SGHRS and CDR2 as YFSETQ. The germline V and J ends were trimmed by 3 bases and 0 bases, with 9 bases remaining between them. This CDR3 region has 14 residues.

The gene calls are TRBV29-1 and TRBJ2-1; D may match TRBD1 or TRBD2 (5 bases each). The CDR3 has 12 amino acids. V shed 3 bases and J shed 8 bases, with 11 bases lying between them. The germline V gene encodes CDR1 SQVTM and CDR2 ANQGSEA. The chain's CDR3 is CSVEGTADEQFF. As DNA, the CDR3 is TGCAGCGTTGAGGGGACGGCTGATGAGCAGTTCTTC.